This T cell receptor (beta chain) was found in a study of cytomegalovirus exposure and HLA in healthy donors. Regarding the study as a whole: A missense variant in DCLRE1C was later tied to TCR beta V- and J-gene trimming.

Notes on this clone: Its matching antigen is unknown.

Both 60 Vbeta primers and 13 Jbeta primers went into the PCR. Sequenced by immunoSEQ multiplex PCR; TCRdb stores in-frame clones only, minus some. The top ten clones hold 7.5% to 9% of a sample with 150,000 to 160,000 clones, about 85% of them seen once. V was trimmed by 2 bases and J by 0 bases, leaving 10 bases between them. This CDR3 spans 15 amino acids. The V gene's germline CDR1 is SGHVS and CDR2 FQNEAQ. Sequenced material: PBMCs. The V call is TRBV7-8, the J call TRBJ1-1; perhaps TRBD1 as D (5 bases). This TCR came from a man aged 25-40 years in good health and CMV-seropositive. The CDR3 region is CASSLSQGMNTEAFF. DNA of the CDR3: TGTGCCAGCAGCTTAAGCCAGGGAATGAACACTGAAGCTTTCTTT.